This is a list of T cell receptor beta chains from one sample in a study of cytomegalovirus exposure and HLA in healthy donors. Clones were read by immunoSEQ multiplex PCR, and TCRdb kept only the in-frame ones, dropping some. The sample lists fewer than 200,000 clones, around 83% occurring once. The sample comprised PBMCs. These receptors all stem from a man aged 40-50 years in good health and CMV-seropositive. Each CDR3 is given with its conserved first and last residue. Fields, in order: CDR3 protein, CDR3 DNA, D gene, V gene, clone size, J gene. The D gene is left open where the match is weak. Expanded clones are given a class, and other clones once, few, many or no size at all.

CASKVEGWYNEQFF	TGTGCCAGCAAGGTGGAGGGCTGGTACAATGAGCAGTTCTTC	.	TRBV6-5	.	TRBJ2-1
CASSRGGGLVGEQYF	TGTGCCAGCAGCAGGGGAGGGGGACTAGTCGGCGAGCAGTACTTC	.	TRBV21-1	once	TRBJ2-7
CASSDEASGRAKAYNEQFF	TGTGCCAGCAGTGACGAGGCTAGCGGGAGGGCCAAGGCCTACAATGAGCAGTTCTTC	TRBD2	TRBV2	.	TRBJ2-1
CASSLELRQSYEQYF	TGCGCCAGCAGCTTGGAGTTACGACAGTCCTACGAGCAGTACTTC	.	TRBV5-1	.	TRBJ2-7
CASSLSQGLETQYF	TGTGCCAGCAGTTTATCGCAGGGCCTTGAGACCCAGTACTTC	.	TRBV28	.	TRBJ2-5
CASSQDWASGRGVSNEQFF	TGCGCCAGCAGCCAAGATTGGGCTAGCGGGAGGGGGGTGTCCAATGAGCAGTTCTTC	TRBD2	TRBV4-1	.	TRBJ2-1
CASSAGQGDSDGYTF	TGTGCCAGCAGCGCCGGACAGGGTGACTCGGATGGCTACACCTTC	TRBD1	TRBV9	.	TRBJ1-2
CAISEQADTQYF	TGTGCCATCAGTGAACAGGCGGATACGCAGTATTTC	.	TRBV10-3	.	TRBJ2-3
CASRGGRAGEQFF	TGTGCCAGCAGGGGGGGGAGGGCCGGTGAGCAGTTCTTC	TRBD2	TRBV2	few	TRBJ2-1
CASNKAGGPYEQYF	TGTGCCAGCAACAAAGCGGGAGGGCCCTACGAGCAGTACTTC	TRBD2	TRBV28	.	TRBJ2-7
CASSLGGTGTLYEQYF	TGCGCCAGCAGCTTGGGTGGCACCGGGACACTATACGAGCAGTACTTC	.	TRBV5-1	.	TRBJ2-7
CASSIGRGRAAGGTYEQYF	TGTGCCAGTAGTATAGGTCGGGGTAGAGCGGCAGGGGGAACCTACGAGCAGTACTTC	TRBD1	TRBV19	.	TRBJ2-7
CASISPRPSGEQYF	TGTGCCAGCATTTCTCCTCGGCCAAGCGGCGAGCAGTACTTC	.	TRBV28	.	TRBJ2-7
CASNTVNTEAFF	TGTGCCAGTAATACGGTGAACACTGAAGCTTTCTTT	.	TRBV19	.	TRBJ1-1
CASSLLTGFTEAFF	TGTGCCAGCAGCTTGTTGACAGGGTTCACTGAAGCTTTCTTT	TRBD1	TRBV7-2	.	TRBJ1-1
CASSVGTGGGNTIYF	TGTGCCAGCAGTGTCGGGACAGGGGGAGGAAACACCATATATTTT	TRBD1	TRBV2	.	TRBJ1-3
CSVVRGNEQFF	TGCAGCGTTGTCCGCGGCAATGAGCAGTTCTTC	.	TRBV29-1	.	TRBJ2-1
CSVNSQGTTYEQYF	TGCAGCGTTAACTCACAGGGTACTACCTACGAGCAGTACTTC	.	TRBV29-1	once	TRBJ2-7
CASSADQMGGTEAFF	TGTGCCAGCAGTGCTGATCAAATGGGGGGGACTGAAGCTTTCTTT	.	TRBV6-1	.	TRBJ1-1
CASRSSGSYEQYF	TGTGCCAGCAGGAGTTCGGGCTCCTACGAGCAGTACTTC	.	TRBV28	once	TRBJ2-7
CASSLAGGPGYEQYF	TGTGCCAGCAGCCTAGCGGGAGGGCCCGGTTACGAGCAGTACTTC	TRBD2	TRBV7-2	.	TRBJ2-7
CASSPDFTYEQYF	TGTGCCAGCAGCCCAGACTTTACCTACGAGCAGTACTTC	.	TRBV7-9	once	TRBJ2-7
CASSPISGASGLGELFF	TGTGCCAGCTCACCAATATCCGGGGCTAGCGGCTTGGGGGAGCTGTTTTTT	TRBD2	TRBV18	.	TRBJ2-2
CASSLAAAQAFF	TGTGCCAGCAGTTTGGCGGCAGCTCAAGCTTTCTTT	.	TRBV28	.	TRBJ1-1
CASSEDRGLVGEKLFF	TGTGCCAGCAGTGAGGACAGGGGGCTAGTCGGTGAAAAACTGTTTTTT	TRBD1	TRBV25-1	once	TRBJ1-4
CASSRGVWGRTEAFF	TGTGCCAGCAGCCGGGGGGTGTGGGGCAGGACTGAAGCTTTCTTT	.	TRBV7-2	.	TRBJ1-1
CASSFGGGDLAYEQYF	TGCGCCAGCAGCTTCGGCGGGGGAGACCTGGCCTACGAGCAGTACTTC	TRBD2	TRBV5-1	.	TRBJ2-7